The text below deals with one T cell receptor (beta chain). Libraries were prepared by immunoSEQ multiplex PCR; TCRdb keeps only in-frame clonotypes and omits some of them. The table lists 25,000 to 35,000 clones, about 85% of them singletons. These data are taken from a study of blood T cell repertoires in COVID-19. Overall study context: Samples representing acute and convalescent COVID-19 were sourced from the United States, Italy and Spain.

The germline gives CDR1 MNHEY, CDR2 SMNVEV (reference sequence). V was pared by 1 base and J by 3 bases, with 10 bases between. The CDR3 has 16 amino acids. The chain has TRBV27 and TRBJ2-6, with D unclear. This clonotype was obtained from a human donor in a cohort sampled during active COVID-19. The sample consisted of peripheral blood. The CDR3 coding sequence is TGTGCCAGCAGTTTATTGAGCGTGAATGGGGCCAACGTCCTGACTTTC. Its protein is CASSLLSVNGANVLTF.